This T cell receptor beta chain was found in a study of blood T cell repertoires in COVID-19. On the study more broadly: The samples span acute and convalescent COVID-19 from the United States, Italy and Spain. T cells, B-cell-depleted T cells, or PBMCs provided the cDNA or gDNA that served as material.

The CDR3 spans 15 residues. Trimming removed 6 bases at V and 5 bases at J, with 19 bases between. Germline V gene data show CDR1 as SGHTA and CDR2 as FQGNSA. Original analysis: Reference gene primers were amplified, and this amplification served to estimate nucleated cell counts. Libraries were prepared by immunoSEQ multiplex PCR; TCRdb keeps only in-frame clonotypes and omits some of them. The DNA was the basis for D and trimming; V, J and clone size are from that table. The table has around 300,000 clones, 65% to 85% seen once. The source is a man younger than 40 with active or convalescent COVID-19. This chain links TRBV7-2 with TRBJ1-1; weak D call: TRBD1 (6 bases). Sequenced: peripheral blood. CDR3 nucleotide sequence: TGTGCCAGCAGGTTGGGCCCTAGGGGGGGGACTGAAGCTTTCTTT. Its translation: CASRLGPRGGTEAFF.